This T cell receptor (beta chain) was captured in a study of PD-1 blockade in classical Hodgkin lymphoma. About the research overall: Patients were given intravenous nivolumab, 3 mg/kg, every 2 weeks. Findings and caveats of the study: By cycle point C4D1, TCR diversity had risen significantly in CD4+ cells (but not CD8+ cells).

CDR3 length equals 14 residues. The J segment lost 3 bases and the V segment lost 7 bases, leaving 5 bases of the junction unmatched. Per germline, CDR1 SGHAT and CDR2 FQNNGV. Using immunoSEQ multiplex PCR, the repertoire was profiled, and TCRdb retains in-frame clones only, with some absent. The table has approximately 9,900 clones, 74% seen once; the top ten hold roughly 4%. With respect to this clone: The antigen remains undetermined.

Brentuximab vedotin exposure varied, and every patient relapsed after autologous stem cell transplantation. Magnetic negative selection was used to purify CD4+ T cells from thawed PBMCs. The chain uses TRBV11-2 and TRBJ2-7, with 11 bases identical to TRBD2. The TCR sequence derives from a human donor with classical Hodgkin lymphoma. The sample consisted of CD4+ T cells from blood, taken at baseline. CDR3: CASTIGTSGYEQYF. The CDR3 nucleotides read TGTGCCAGCACCATCGGGACTAGCGGCTACGAGCAGTACTTC.